This TCR beta chain was profiled in a study of T cells in Graves' hyperthyroidism and ophthalmopathy. On the study more broadly: Specimen type is peripheral blood, collected at initial diagnosis prior to any treatment.

This clonotype was observed many times. No antigen is known for it. Study observations and caveats: Ophthalmopathy prediction by the model preceded onset by a median approximately 6.9 months.

Exclusion criteria comprised uncontrolled infection, other autoimmune disease, pregnancy or lactation. Clinical symptoms, serum thyroxine and TRAb, thyroid ultrasound and orbital computed tomography were used for the diagnoses. Template material for amplifying TCR beta CDR3 regions consisted of RNA transcripts. The TCR CDR3 was amplified in a first-round RT-PCR using the HTBI primer set. TCRdb called the multiplex PCR reads again in MiXCR, with one record for every CDR3 protein. This table has 600,000 or so distinct CDR3 sequences, 13% to 15% appearing once. Input material: blood. The clonotype originates from a woman in her late teens or twenties with Graves' ophthalmopathy.

CDR3 coding DNA: TGTGCCAGCAGCTTTAATCGGGGCAATGAGCAGTTCTTC. Translated: CASSFNRGNEQFF. The V gene is TRBV7-9, the J gene TRBJ2-1; a weak D match, TRBD2 (5 bases). Germline V gene sequence: CDR1 SEHNR, CDR2 FQNEAQ (reference sequence). There are 13 residues in the CDR3. Trimming shortened V by 3 bases and J by 6 bases, and 9 bases separated the two germline ends.